One sample yielded the 9 T cell receptor beta chains listed below, sequenced in a study of blood T cell repertoires in COVID-19. Some clones are missing from TCRdb's copy, which holds only in-frame ones; the method was immunoSEQ multiplex PCR. The table shows a few hundred thousand clones, with less than 90% occurring only once. Sequencing was done on a sample of peripheral blood. The receptor set was obtained from an elderly woman with active or convalescent COVID-19.

V usage is TRBV6-2 or TRBV6-3 and J usage is TRBJ2-1; TRBD1 matches 8 bases. Germline lookup yields CDR1 MNHEY and CDR2 SVGEGT. V gave up 5 bases and J gave up 4 bases; unmatched junction bases: 10. The CDR3 covers 16 residues. CDR3 amino acids: CASSGLDRGQYNEQFF. The CDR3 bases are TGTGCCAGCAGTGGCCTCGACAGGGGTCAGTACAATGAGCAGTTCTTC.

The chain carries TRBV21-1 and TRBJ1-2; the D call in the table, TRBD1, was not verified against the DNA. TRBV21-1 corresponds to a pseudogene. The CDR3 totals 16 residues. The CDR3 loop reads CASSTRQGAGCYGYTF. The CDR3, as DNA: TGTGCCAGCAGCACAAGACAGGGGGCGGGTTGCTATGGCTACACCTTC.

The V and J genes are TRBV11-3 and TRBJ2-1, with a weak D call TRBD2 (5 bases). The germline V gene encodes CDR1 SGHNT and CDR2 YENEEA. The CDR3 is 12 amino acids. V was clipped by 2 bases and J by 13 bases, with 12 bases between them. The CDR3 region is CASSLNEGFQFF. The CDR3 region has the DNA TGTGCCAGCAGCTTAAATGAGGGCTTCCAGTTCTTC.

The V and J genes are TRBV7-2 and TRBJ2-1; TRBD2 aligns across 16 bases. After removal of 4 bases from V and 2 bases from J, the junction contained 5 bases not matched to a gene. From germline, CDR1 is SGHTA and CDR2 FQGNSA. The CDR3 is 18 residues long. CDR3: CASSSGTSGRAAYNEQFF. The CDR3 coding sequence is TGTGCCAGCAGCTCCGGGACTAGCGGGAGGGCCGCCTACAATGAGCAGTTCTTC.

J is TRBJ1-2 and V is TRBV19; 9 bases line up with TRBD1. The CDR3 spans 13 residues. Germline CDR1 is LNHDA and CDR2 is SQIVND (reference sequence). V gave up 5 bases and J gave up 5 bases; unmatched junction bases: 3. This CDR3 is CASSPGTGYGYTF. In nucleotides, the CDR3 is TGTGCCAGTAGTCCTGGGACAGGGTATGGCTACACCTTC.

The chain uses TRBV25-1 and TRBJ1-1; D not resolved. Germline CDR1 MGHDK, CDR2 SYGVNS. Trimming shortened V by 5 bases and J by 2 bases, and 3 bases separated the two germline ends. The CDR3 spans 11 residues. CDR3 amino acids: CASSQNTEAFF. The CDR3 bases are TGTGCCAGCAGTCAAAACACTGAAGCTTTCTTT.

The gene calls are TRBV5-1 and TRBJ1-3; a possible D gene is TRBD1 (6 bases). Trimming took off 0 bases at V and 4 bases at J, with 11 bases between the two ends. The germline V gene encodes CDR1 SGHRS and CDR2 YFSETQ. The CDR3 has 15 amino acids. The chain's CDR3 is CASSLGSGQGNTIYF. DNA of the CDR3: TGCGCCAGCAGCTTGGGATCGGGACAAGGAAACACCATATATTTT.

J is TRBJ2-5 and V is TRBV3-1 (or the pseudogene TRBV3-2); 15 bases map to TRBD2. This CDR3 contains 18 residues. CDR1 and CDR2 from the germline V gene are LGHDT and YNNKEL (reference sequence). J lost 0 bases, V lost 4 bases, and 6 bases had no gene match. The CDR3 DNA reads as TGTGCCAGCAGCCTGGGACTAGCGGGGGGCCCGTACCAAGAGACCCAGTACTTC. Translating it yields CASSLGLAGGPYQETQYF.

V and J are TRBV3-1 (or the pseudogene TRBV3-2) and TRBJ1-1, with a possible D match to TRBD1 (6 bases). V dropped 3 bases and J dropped 4 bases, with 12 bases sitting between them. CDR1 and CDR2 (germline): LGHDT, YNNKEL (reference sequence). The CDR3 contains 14 residues. In DNA, the CDR3 is TGTGCCAGCAGCCAGAACCCCAGGGGCACTGAAGCTTTCTTT. Translating gives CASSQNPRGTEAFF.